This note documents a single T cell receptor (beta chain) sequence. Its antigen is as yet unknown. Extracted RNA was reverse transcribed into cDNA, the sequencing template. Only in-frame clones appear in the TCRdb table, and some are missing; sequencing was by immunoSEQ multiplex PCR. Altogether 170,000 or so clones are present, just over 65% being singletons, with the ten largest covering about 0.94%. As for treatment: oral pan-JAK inhibitor, 5-10 mg twice daily. The entry originates in a study of CD8+ T cells in alopecia areata. Study-wide background: Twice daily, treated patients received 5 to 10 mg of oral tofacitinib. Overall study results and limits: Patients showed less clear TCR sequence sharing than mice, possibly partly because of HLA diversity.

The receptor was derived from a human donor with alopecia areata. Source: CD4+ T cells sorted from blood, taken at week 4, from a patient treated with tofacitinib.

CDR3 sequence: CAWSVLMGQPQHF. DNA of the CDR3: TGTGCCTGGAGTGTACTTATGGGTCAGCCCCAGCATTTT. The genes are TRBV30 and TRBJ1-5, with D hard to call. Trimming took off 0 bases at V and 6 bases at J, with 9 bases between the two ends. Germline V gene data show CDR1 as GTSNPN and CDR2 as SVGIG (reference sequence). The CDR3 is 13 residues long.